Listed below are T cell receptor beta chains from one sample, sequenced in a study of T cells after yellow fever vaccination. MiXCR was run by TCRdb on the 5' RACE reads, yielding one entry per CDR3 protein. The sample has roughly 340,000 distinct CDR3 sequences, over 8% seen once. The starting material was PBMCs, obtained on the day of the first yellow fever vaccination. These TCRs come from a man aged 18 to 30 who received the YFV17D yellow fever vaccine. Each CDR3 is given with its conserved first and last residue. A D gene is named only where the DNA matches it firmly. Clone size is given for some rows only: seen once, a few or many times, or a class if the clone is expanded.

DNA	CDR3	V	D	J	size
TGCGCCAGCAGCCGCGGACAGGGGTTCGCAACCAAAAACATTCAGTACTTC	CASSRGQGFATKNIQYF	TRBV4-1	TRBD1	TRBJ2-4	few
TGTGCCAGCAGTTCGAGGGCGGACAGGGGCCCCTACGAGCAGTACTTC	CASSSRADRGPYEQYF	TRBV27	TRBD1	TRBJ2-7	NA
TGTGCTAGCAGCCCTAGCGGGGGACCCCAGGGAACGCAGTATTTT	CASSPSGGPQGTQYF	TRBV7-7	TRBD2	TRBJ2-3	NA
TGTGCCAGCAGCGGGCCCCCCGGGACAGGGGCCCTCTCTGGGGCCAACGTCCTGACTTTC	CASSGPPGTGALSGANVLTF	TRBV4-2	TRBD1	TRBJ2-6	NA
TGTGCCAGCAGTTTCCCAGGGGCCGGATCTTATGGCTACACCTTC	CASSFPGAGSYGYTF	TRBV28	NA	TRBJ1-2	few
TGCGCCAGCAGCTTGGCGCTTACGGGGAACTACGAGCAGTACTTC	CASSLALTGNYEQYF	TRBV5-1	NA	TRBJ2-7	few
TGTGCCAGCAGCCGAGGGTATGAAGCTTTCTTT	CASSRGYEAFF	TRBV7-8	NA	TRBJ1-1	few
TGTGCCAGCAGCGTGACAGGGAGCGCCGGGGAGCTGTTTTTT	CASSVTGSAGELFF	TRBV9	TRBD1	TRBJ2-2	NA
TGTGCCAGCAGCTTGACAGGTGGAGGCAAAAACATTCAGTACTTC	CASSLTGGGKNIQYF	TRBV11-2	NA	TRBJ2-4	few
TGTGCCAGCAGTTTACAGGATGGGGGCAATCAGCCCCAGCATTTT	CASSLQDGGNQPQHF	TRBV6-5	NA	TRBJ1-5	NA
TGCGCCAGCAGCCAAGAAGTCCGACAGGGGGTTATCCGTCCCTCCTACGAGCAGTACTTC	CASSQEVRQGVIRPSYEQYF	TRBV4-3	TRBD1	TRBJ2-7	NA
TGTGCCAGCAGCTTACTAGCGGGGGCGTTCACCGGGGAGCTGTTTTTT	CASSLLAGAFTGELFF	TRBV11-2	TRBD2	TRBJ2-2	few
TGTGCCAGCAGCCGTAGCGGGGGGAATGATCAGTACTTC	CASSRSGGNDQYF	TRBV12-3/TRBV12-4	TRBD2	TRBJ2-7	few
TGTGCCAGCAGCTTAGTCACTAGCGGGGGGGCGTCCTACAATGAGCAGTTCTTC	CASSLVTSGGASYNEQFF	TRBV11-3	TRBD2	TRBJ2-1	many
TGTGCCAGCAGCCGGACTAGCGGGGTTGCGAGTACGCAGTATTTT	CASSRTSGVASTQYF	TRBV7-6	TRBD2	TRBJ2-3	few
TGTGCCAGCAGTTACGACAGAGGAGCTGGGGCCAACGTCCTGACTTTC	CASSYDRGAGANVLTF	TRBV12-3/TRBV12-4	NA	TRBJ2-6	many
TGTGCCAGCAACCCGGGACAGGGGGCCGGTCAGCCCCAGCATTTT	CASNPGQGAGQPQHF	TRBV6-1	TRBD1	TRBJ1-5	NA
TGCGCCAGCAGCCAAACGGGAGTCTCTGGAAACACCATATATTTT	CASSQTGVSGNTIYF	TRBV4-3	NA	TRBJ1-3	few
TGTGCCAGCAGCCAACTCTGGTTGTTGAACACTGAAGCTTTCTTT	CASSQLWLLNTEAFF	TRBV14	NA	TRBJ1-1	few
TGTGCCACCCTATCCCTAGACGGAGGCGGTGGAAACACCATATATTTT	CATLSLDGGGGNTIYF	TRBV10-3	NA	TRBJ1-3	NA
TGTGCCAGCTCACCTAGAGGGGCGCCGGTTGAAGCTTTCTTT	CASSPRGAPVEAFF	TRBV18	NA	TRBJ1-1	few
TGCGCCAGCAGCTTGAGGGGACTAGCGGGGGCCTCCACAGATACGCAGTATTTT	CASSLRGLAGASTDTQYF	TRBV5-1	TRBD2	TRBJ2-3	few
TGCGCCAGCAGCTTGGACGAGCCTACCGACAATGAGCAGTTCTTC	CASSLDEPTDNEQFF	TRBV5-1	NA	TRBJ2-1	hyperexpanded
TGTGCCAGCCTCCAGGGGGGGAATTCACCCCTCCACTTT	CASLQGGNSPLHF	TRBV12-3/TRBV12-4	TRBD1	TRBJ1-6	few
TGTGCCAGCAGAATATGGATCAACACCGGGGAGCTGTTTTTT	CASRIWINTGELFF	TRBV6-1	NA	TRBJ2-2	few
TGTGCCAGCAGCTTATACGGGGGGGCAGGGAATGAGCAGTTCTTC	CASSLYGGAGNEQFF	TRBV7-3	TRBD2	TRBJ2-1	many
TGTGCCAGCAGCCACCCTAGCGAGGGAACTAATGAAAAACTGTTTTTT	CASSHPSEGTNEKLFF	TRBV3-1	NA	TRBJ1-4	NA
TGTGCCAGCAGCCATGAAGACAGGAACTATGGCTACACCTTC	CASSHEDRNYGYTF	TRBV4-2	NA	TRBJ1-2	NA
TGCAGTGCTAGTAGTTCCACTGTGAACACTGAAGCTTTCTTT	CSASSSTVNTEAFF	TRBV20-1	NA	TRBJ1-1	many
TGTGCCAGCAGACCAGACGGCGTCTATGGCTACACCTTC	CASRPDGVYGYTF	TRBV6-1	NA	TRBJ1-2	few
TGTGCCAGCAGCTTAGCGAATGTCAGGAATTCACCCCTCCACTTT	CASSLANVRNSPLHF	TRBV7-2	NA	TRBJ1-6	few
TGTGCCAGCAGCCCGGGGGGGGGACGGAGCTCCTACGAGCAGTACTTC	CASSPGGGRSSYEQYF	TRBV7-8	TRBD2	TRBJ2-7	few
TGTGCCAGCAGTCAATTCGCGCAGCCCCAGCATTTT	CASSQFAQPQHF	TRBV28	NA	TRBJ1-5	few
TGTGCCAGCAGCCCAGCGACTAGCGGATACGCGAACACCGGGGAGCTGTTTTTT	CASSPATSGYANTGELFF	TRBV3-1	TRBD2	TRBJ2-2	NA
TGTGCCAGCGGTCAAGGGACGGGGATCTACGAGCAGTACTTC	CASGQGTGIYEQYF	TRBV6-1	NA	TRBJ2-7	NA
TGCGCCAGCAGCCGATCGGGCCAAGGGAGAGGCACTGAAGCTTTCTTT	CASSRSGQGRGTEAFF	TRBV4-3	NA	TRBJ1-1	NA
TGTGCCACCAGTGGTGAGCAGGGGGACGGGGAGCTGTTTTTT	CATSGEQGDGELFF	TRBV24-1	TRBD1	TRBJ2-2	many
TGTGCCAGCAAGCCAGGGCCAGCACGAACTAATGAAAAACTGTTTTTT	CASKPGPARTNEKLFF	TRBV6-2/TRBV6-3	NA	TRBJ1-4	NA
TGTGCCAGCAGTACGCAGGGGGGTGGCACTGAAGCTTTCTTT	CASSTQGGGTEAFF	TRBV28	TRBD1	TRBJ1-1	few
TGTGCCAGCAGCCGAATACGGGGAGAGACCCAGTACTTC	CASSRIRGETQYF	TRBV28	NA	TRBJ2-5	few
TGTGCCAGCAGCCTAGGTCTTAATGAAAAACTGTTTTTT	CASSLGLNEKLFF	TRBV11-2	NA	TRBJ1-4	NA
TGTGCCAGCGCTTCAATAGCGGGGGGGTGGGAGACCCAGTACTTC	CASASIAGGWETQYF	TRBV11-2	TRBD2	TRBJ2-5	few
TGCGCCAGCAGCCATGACAGAGGGGAGCCCGCTGGAAACACCATATATTTT	CASSHDRGEPAGNTIYF	TRBV4-1	NA	TRBJ1-3	NA
TGTGCCACCAGCGAAGAAGAGACCCAGTACTTC	CATSEEETQYF	TRBV15	NA	TRBJ2-5	many
TGTGCCAGCAGGATCGCGGGAGGGAGGACGAAGACCCAGTACTTC	CASRIAGGRTKTQYF	TRBV7-8	TRBD2	TRBJ2-5	NA
TGTGCCACCAGCCGCCGCGCGAACACCGGGGAGCTGTTTTTT	CATSRRANTGELFF	TRBV15	NA	TRBJ2-2	many
TGTGCCAGCAGCCGTAGAGGGAACGAAAAACTGTTTTTT	CASSRRGNEKLFF	TRBV7-2	NA	TRBJ1-4	NA
TGTGCCAGCAGCTGGACAGGGGTCCCCCCAGATACGCAGTATTTT	CASSWTGVPPDTQYF	TRBV7-9	TRBD1	TRBJ2-3	few
TGCGCCAGCAGCCAAGAGGGACGGAGCTACAATGAGCAGTTCTTC	CASSQEGRSYNEQFF	TRBV4-3	NA	TRBJ2-1	many
TGCGCCAGCAGCCACTCGACAGGGGACTATGGCTACACCTTC	CASSHSTGDYGYTF	TRBV4-3	TRBD1	TRBJ1-2	many
TGTGCCAGCAAAGATCCAATTTCGAGGGGACGGGCTTATGGCTACACCTTC	CASKDPISRGRAYGYTF	TRBV7-8	NA	TRBJ1-2	many
TGTGCCAGCAGTCTGGACAGGGCGAGTGGCTACACCTTC	CASSLDRASGYTF	TRBV12-3/TRBV12-4	TRBD1	TRBJ1-2	few
TGTGCCAGCCGACAGGGACGCTACAATGAGCAGTTCTTC	CASRQGRYNEQFF	TRBV6-5	TRBD1	TRBJ2-1	NA
TGTGCCACCAGCAGAAGGACAGGGAGCACAGATACGCAGTATTTT	CATSRRTGSTDTQYF	TRBV15	TRBD1	TRBJ2-3	few